The text below deals with one T cell receptor beta chain. No antigen is known for it. The CDR3 totals 14 residues. Germline CDR1 and CDR2: SGHRS and YFSETQ. The V and J ends lost 4 bases and 2 bases respectively, with 11 bases between them. PCR amplification relied on 60 Vbeta primers (plus 13 Jbeta primers). Sequencing used immunoSEQ multiplex PCR; TCRdb keeps in-frame clones, though not all of them. The repertoire includes around 120,000 clones, 80% of them detected once, and approximately 0.22% sits in the top ten. These data are taken from a study of cytomegalovirus exposure and HLA in healthy donors. Study background: From donors who were HLA-typed, an early data release held about 85 million unique TCRs.

The study, taken as a whole, reports: It was shown in a later analysis that HLA-associated TCR beta chains were more clonally expanded than other, equally common chains. In a later analysis, productive TCRs from donors in an Asian-associated ancestry cluster reportedly carried fewer N-insertions than the cohort mean.

The sequenced sample was PBMCs. This chain joins TRBV5-1 and TRBJ2-3; D perhaps matches TRBD2 (5 bases). This sequence was found in a man aged 45-65 years in good health and CMV-seronegative. The CDR3 bases are TGCGCCAGCAGCCCCTCGGACTTCACAGATACGCAGTATTTT. It is translated as CASSPSDFTDTQYF.